Shown below are 17 T cell receptor beta chains from a single sample sequenced in a study of blood T cell repertoires in COVID-19. Generated by immunoSEQ multiplex PCR, the TCRdb table keeps only in-frame clones and is missing some. The repertoire consists of about 170,000 clones, with about 83% occurring once and the leading ten covering 7.7%. Sequences were obtained from peripheral blood. These receptors were taken from a man aged 35-49 years who had recovered from COVID-19.

The rearrangement links TRBV11-3 to TRBJ1-1; D remains unclear. The CDR3 consists of 15 residues. Between the trimmed V and J ends, which lost 4 bases and 2 bases, there was a span of 14 bases. From germline, CDR1 is SGHNT and CDR2 YENEEA. CDR3 in amino acids: CASSSGGRRNTEAFF. The DNA for the CDR3 is TGTGCCAGCAGCTCTGGAGGCCGCCGCAACACTGAAGCTTTCTTT.

The genes are TRBV6-5 and TRBJ1-4; tentative D call: TRBD1 (5 bases). The CDR3 is 15 amino acids. V dropped 7 bases and J dropped 8 bases, with 20 bases sitting between them. CDR1 and CDR2 from the germline V gene are MNHEY and SVGAGI. The CDR3 sequence: CASTPTGGGGEKLFF. The CDR3 DNA reads as TGTGCCAGCACTCCAACCGGGGGGGGTGGAGAAAAACTGTTTTTT.

This sequence joins TRBV19 and TRBJ1-1, with D possibly being TRBD1 (6 bases). The length of the CDR3 is 14 residues. Trimming shortened V by 4 bases and J by 4 bases, and 13 bases separated the two germline ends. Germline V gene lookup returns CDR1 LNHDA and CDR2 SQIVND (reference sequence). CDR3 in amino acids: CASSTQQGVTEAFF. CDR3 nucleotides: TGTGCCAGTAGTACTCAACAGGGCGTCACTGAAGCTTTCTTT.

This chain connects TRBV6-5 to TRBJ2-2, with a possible D match to TRBD2 (6 bases). CDR1 MNHEY and CDR2 SVGAGI come from the germline V gene. CDR3 length equals 14 residues. V lost 8 bases, J lost 1 base, and 11 bases lay in between. The CDR3 region is CASQKEGNTGELFF. The CDR3 DNA reads as TGTGCCAGCCAGAAGGAGGGGAACACCGGGGAGCTGTTTTTT.

The V and J genes are TRBV4-2 and TRBJ2-2, with TRBD2 matching 7 bases. J gave up 7 bases and V 4 bases, and 9 bases lay outside the gene matches. Germline V gene lookup returns CDR1 LGHNA and CDR2 YNFKEQ. The CDR3 totals 15 residues. The chain's CDR3 is CASSLERGMGGELFF. DNA of the CDR3: TGTGCCAGCAGCCTTGAGCGGGGTATGGGCGGGGAGCTGTTTTTT.

As for this clone: The identical CDR3 is also encoded by other nucleotide sequences in the sample. The chain carries TRBV4-3 and TRBJ1-1; D gene uncertain. CDR1 is LGHNA and CDR2 is YSLEER in the germline V gene. Trimming took 4 bases from V and 10 from J, leaving 19 bases between them. The CDR3 totals 14 residues. CDR3 residues: CASSPDGGWVGAFF. DNA of the CDR3: TGCGCCAGCAGCCCGGATGGAGGCTGGGTTGGAGCTTTCTTT.

This chain links TRBV5-5 with TRBJ1-1; TRBD1 matches at 7 bases. Trimming took 2 bases from V and 0 from J; bases not matched to a gene: 4. The CDR3 contains 15 residues. In germline, CDR1 is SGHKS, CDR2 YYEKEE (reference sequence). The CDR3 region has the DNA TGTGCCAGCAGCTTCGACAGGGCGATGAACACTGAAGCTTTCTTT. This sequence encodes CASSFDRAMNTEAFF.

V and J are TRBV11-3 and TRBJ2-7; TRBD1 aligns across 10 bases. The germline V gene encodes CDR1 SGHNT and CDR2 YENEEA. The junction had 13 bases not matched to a gene; V was cut back by 2 bases and J by 6 bases. This CDR3 is built from 17 residues. The chain's CDR3 is CASSLRQGAGAPFEQYF. The CDR3 coding sequence is TGTGCCAGCAGCTTACGACAGGGGGCGGGGGCCCCCTTCGAGCAGTACTTC.

This sequence joins TRBV27 and TRBJ2-1, with D uncertain. CDR1 is MNHEY, CDR2 SMNVEV, per germline (reference sequence). Trimming stripped 6 bases from V and 16 bases from J, with 19 bases between. The CDR3 covers 12 residues. The CDR3, as DNA: TGTGCCAGCAGCATGCTAGGTACTGATTTTTTCTTC. Translation: CASSMLGTDFFF.

The chain has TRBV19 and TRBJ2-1; TRBD2 aligns across 8 bases. The CDR3 is 16 amino acids. Germline V gene data show CDR1 as LNHDA and CDR2 as SQIVND (reference sequence). The junction had 11 bases not matched to a gene; V was cut back by 5 bases and J by 5 bases. CDR3 sequence (DNA): TGTGCCAGTAGTCCCTTACTAGCGGAGGGGAACAATGAGCAGTTCTTC. Its protein product is CASSPLLAEGNNEQFF. Looking up the rest from reference TRBV19 and TRBJ2-1 gives the full variable domain: DGGITQSPKYLFRKEGQNVTLSCEQNLNHDAMYWYRQDPGQGLRLIYYSQIVNDFQKGDIAEGYSVSREKKESFPLTVTSAQKNPTAFYLCASSPLLAEGNNEQFFGPGTRLTVL.

The chain has TRBV3-1 (or the pseudogene TRBV3-2) and TRBJ1-4, with D possibly matching TRBD1 (5 bases). V lost 4 bases and J lost 8, with 8 bases in between. CDR3 length: 12 residues. In germline, CDR1 is LGHDT, CDR2 YNNKEL (reference sequence). CDR3 region: CASSRGGEKLFF. CDR3 nucleotides: TGTGCCAGCAGCCGGGGGGGAGAAAAACTGTTTTTT.

The rearrangement links TRBV28 to TRBJ2-5; D is unclear. Trimming pared 3 bases from V and 5 bases from J, leaving 4 bases between. Germline V gene data show CDR1 as MDHEN and CDR2 as SYDVKM. The CDR3 is 11 residues long. DNA of the CDR3: TGTGCCAGCAGTTTCCCGGAGACCCAGTACTTC. Amino acid sequence: CASSFPETQYF.

This clone occurred once. The chain joins TRBV6-2 or TRBV6-3 to TRBJ2-5; D possibly corresponds to TRBD1 (6 bases). Trimming cost V 2 bases and J 0 bases, with 7 bases left between them. The CDR3 covers 14 residues. Germline V gene lookup returns CDR1 MNHEY and CDR2 SVGEGT. DNA for the CDR3: TGTGCCAGCAGTTACGGGGACAACCAAGAGACCCAGTACTTC. It specifies CASSYGDNQETQYF.

The J gene is TRBJ1-6, the V gene TRBV27; 11 bases are a match to TRBD1. The CDR3 is 17 amino acids. In germline, CDR1 is MNHEY, CDR2 SMNVEV (reference sequence). V shed 8 bases and J 8 bases; nucleotides not matched to a gene: 14. In DNA form, the CDR3 reads TGTGCCAGCGAGGGGTACCCGGGACAGGGGGGAGATTCACCCCTCCACTTT. Protein product: CASEGYPGQGGDSPLHF.

V gene TRBV30 combines with J gene TRBJ1-1; D not certain. The CDR3 extends over 11 amino acids. Trimming pared 0 bases from V and 8 bases from J, leaving 7 bases between. In germline, CDR1 is GTSNPN, CDR2 SVGIG (reference sequence). CDR3 residues: CAWSVKIEAFF. CDR3 in DNA: TGTGCCTGGAGTGTTAAAATAGAAGCTTTCTTT.

The rearrangement uses TRBV10-3 and TRBJ1-2; perhaps TRBD1 as D (5 bases). The germline CDR1 and CDR2 sequences are ENHRY and SYGVKD. This CDR3 is built from 14 residues. The ends were cut back, 6 bases at V and 7 bases at J, with 18 bases in the middle. The CDR3 DNA sequence: TGTGCCATCAGGCCCCGACAGCTCCTCGGTGGCTACACCTTC. Protein sequence: CAIRPRQLLGGYTF.

The rearrangement uses TRBV6-2 or TRBV6-3 and TRBJ2-1, with D possibly matching TRBD2 (6 bases). Germline CDR1 and CDR2: MNHEY and SVGEGT. V was clipped by 5 bases and J by 7 bases, with 15 bases between them. The CDR3 has 14 amino acids. CDR3 sequence: CASSGTSRLNEQFF. The CDR3 bases are TGTGCCAGCAGTGGGACTTCCCGCTTGAATGAGCAGTTCTTC.